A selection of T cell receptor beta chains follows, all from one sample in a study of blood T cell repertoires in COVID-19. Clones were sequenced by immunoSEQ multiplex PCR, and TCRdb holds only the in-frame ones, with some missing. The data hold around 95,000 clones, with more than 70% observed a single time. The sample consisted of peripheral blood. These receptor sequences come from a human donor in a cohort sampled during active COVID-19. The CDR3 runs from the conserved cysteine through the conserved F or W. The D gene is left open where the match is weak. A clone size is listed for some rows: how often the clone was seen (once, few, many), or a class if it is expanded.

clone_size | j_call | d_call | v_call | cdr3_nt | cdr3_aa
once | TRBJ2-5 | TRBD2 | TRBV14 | TGTGCCAGCAGCCAAAGTCTAGCGGGGAAGCAGACCCAGTACTTC | CASSQSLAGKQTQYF
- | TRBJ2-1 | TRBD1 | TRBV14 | TGTGCCAGCAGCCAATCCTTGAGGCTAACAGGGGGCAATGAGCAGTTCTTC | CASSQSLRLTGGNEQFF
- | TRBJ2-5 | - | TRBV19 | TGTGCCAGTAGTACGGGTAGCCAAGAGACCCAGTACTTC | CASSTGSQETQYF
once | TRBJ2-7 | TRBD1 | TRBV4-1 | TGCGCCAGCAGCCAAGGGGCCTGGACAGGGGCCTACGAGCAGTACTTC | CASSQGAWTGAYEQYF
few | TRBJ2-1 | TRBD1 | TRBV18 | TGTGCCAGCTCACCAAAGACAGGGGGCTTCAATGAGCAGTTCTTC | CASSPKTGGFNEQFF
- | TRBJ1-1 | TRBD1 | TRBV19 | TGTGCCAGGGCGCCGGGACAGGGGGAAACTGAAGCTTTCTTT | CARAPGQGETEAFF
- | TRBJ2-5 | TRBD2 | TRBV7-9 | TGTGCCAGCAGCTTAGGTCTTAGTAGCGGGAGACAGACCCAGTACTTC | CASSLGLSSGRQTQYF
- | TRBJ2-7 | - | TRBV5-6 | TGTGCCAGCAGCTTTGGGACAAGTTACGAGCAGTACTTC | CASSFGTSYEQYF
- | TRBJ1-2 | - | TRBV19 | TGTGCCAGTAGTCCTGGAGGGACCAACTATGGCTACACCTTC | CASSPGGTNYGYTF
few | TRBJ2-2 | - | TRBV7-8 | TGTGCCAGCAGCTTAGTCCGTGGTCAGGGAACGAACACCGGGGAGCTGTTTTTT | CASSLVRGQGTNTGELFF
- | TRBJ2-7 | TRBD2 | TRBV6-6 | TGTGCCAGCAGTCCCTGGGGGACTAGCGGGAGGATCGAGCAGTACTTC | CASSPWGTSGRIEQYF
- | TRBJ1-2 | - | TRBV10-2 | TGCGCCAGCAGTGAGGCGAGCCGACTTATCTACACCTTC | CASSEASRLIYTF
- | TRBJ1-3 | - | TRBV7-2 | TGTGCCAGCAGCTTACTCCCTCTCTCTGGAAACACCATATATTTT | CASSLLPLSGNTIYF
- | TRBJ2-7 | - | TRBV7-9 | TGTGCCAGCAGCTTAGGCCAGGGGGGACACGAGCAGTACTTC | CASSLGQGGHEQYF
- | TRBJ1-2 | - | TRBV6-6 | TGTGCCAGCAGTAGGGGGGGAAGCTATGGCTACACCTTC | CASSRGGSYGYTF
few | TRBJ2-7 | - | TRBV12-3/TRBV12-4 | TGTGCCAGCAGTTTTAACAGGGGGGGCGAGCAGTACTTC | CASSFNRGGEQYF
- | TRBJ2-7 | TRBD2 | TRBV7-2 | TGTGCCAGCAGCGCCACCGGGACTAGCGGCTACGAGCAGTACTTC | CASSATGTSGYEQYF
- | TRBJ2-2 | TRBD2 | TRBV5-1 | TGCGCCAGCAGCGGCGGACTAGCGGGGGGCCTCCTGGAGCTGTTTTTT | CASSGGLAGGLLELFF
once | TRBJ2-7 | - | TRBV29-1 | TGCAGCGTTTCAGTGACCGTCGGGGAGCAGTACTTC | CSVSVTVGEQYF
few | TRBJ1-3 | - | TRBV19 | TGTGCCAGTACCCGACAGACCTTCTCTGGAAACACCATATATTTT | CASTRQTFSGNTIYF
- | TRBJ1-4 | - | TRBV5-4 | TGTGCCAGCAGAGAAGGGGGACCTAATGAAAAACTGTTTTTT | CASREGGPNEKLFF
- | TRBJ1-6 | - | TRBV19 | TGTGCCAGTAGTCGCATATGGGGGGAAGGTACCTATAATTCACCCCTCCACTTT | CASSRIWGEGTYNSPLHF
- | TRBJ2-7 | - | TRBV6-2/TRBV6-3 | TGTGCCAGCAGTTACGTCAGTCTCTACGAGCAGTACTTC | CASSYVSLYEQYF
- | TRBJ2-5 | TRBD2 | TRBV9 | TGTGCCAGCAGCGTAGCTAGCGGGGGATACCAAGAGACCCAGTACTTC | CASSVASGGYQETQYF
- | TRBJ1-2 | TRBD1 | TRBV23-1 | TGCGCCAGCAGTCCCATGACAGGGAGTGGCTACACCTTC | CASSPMTGSGYTF
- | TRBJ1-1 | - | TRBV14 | TGTGCCAGCAGCCAAACCCTGAGTGGCACTGAAGCTTTCTTT | CASSQTLSGTEAFF
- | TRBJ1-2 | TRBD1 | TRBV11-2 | TGTGCCAGCAGCCCCGCAGGGGGCTACGGCTACACCTTC | CASSPAGGYGYTF
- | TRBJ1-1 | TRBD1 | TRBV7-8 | TGTGCCAGCAGCGTAATGACAGGGGGCACTGAAGCTTTCTTT | CASSVMTGGTEAFF
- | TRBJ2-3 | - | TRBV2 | TGTGCCAGCACCGACATCACAGGGCTGCGTGATACGCAGTATTTT | CASTDITGLRDTQYF
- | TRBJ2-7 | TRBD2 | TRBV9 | TGTGCCAGCAGCGCGGGACTAGCCAGGGAGCAGTACTTC | CASSAGLAREQYF
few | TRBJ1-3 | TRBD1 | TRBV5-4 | TGTGCCAGCAGCCCGGACAGGGGCTCTGGAAACACCATATATTTT | CASSPDRGSGNTIYF
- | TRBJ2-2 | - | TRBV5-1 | TGCGCCAGCAGCTCCAGAGGACAGGCGAACACCGGGGGGGTGTTTTTT | CASSSRGQANTGGVFF
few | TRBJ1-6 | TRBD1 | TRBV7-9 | TGTGCCAGCAGCTCGGGACAGCTGAATTCACCCCTCCACTTT | CASSSGQLNSPLHF
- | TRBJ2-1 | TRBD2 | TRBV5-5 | TGTGCCAGCAGCTTCGGACTAGCGGCCTACAATGAGCAGTTCTTC | CASSFGLAAYNEQFF
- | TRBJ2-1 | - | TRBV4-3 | TGCGCCAGCAGTCACGATGCGGGATTTAGCTCCTACAATGAGCAGTTCTTC | CASSHDAGFSSYNEQFF
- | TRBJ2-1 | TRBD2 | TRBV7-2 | TGTGCCAGCAGCCACGGACTAGCGGGAGATCTCAACAATGAGCAGTTCTTC | CASSHGLAGDLNNEQFF
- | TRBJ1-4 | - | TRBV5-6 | TGTGCCAGCCAATCAGGGGCTGGGGAAAAACTGTTTTTT | CASQSGAGEKLFF
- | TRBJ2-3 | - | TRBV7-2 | TGTGCCAGCAGCTTAACACAGGGAGCAGATACGCAGTATTTT | CASSLTQGADTQYF
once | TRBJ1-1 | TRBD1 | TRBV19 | TGTGCCAGTAACACAGGGGGCGCGAGCACTGAAGCTTTCTTT | CASNTGGASTEAFF
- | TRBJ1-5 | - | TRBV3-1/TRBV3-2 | TGTGCCAGCAGCCCCATTATCGGACAGATATTTTATAGCAATCAGCCCCAGCATTTT | CASSPIIGQIFYSNQPQHF
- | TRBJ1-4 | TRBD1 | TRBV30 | TGTGCCTGGAGAAATGTAGACAGGGGATTTAATGAAAAACTGTTTTTT | CAWRNVDRGFNEKLFF